The clone carrying this TCR beta chain showed up just a few times. The sample belongs to a study of blood T cell repertoires in COVID-19. TCRdb keeps only in-frame clones here, not all; method: immunoSEQ multiplex PCR. The sample lists 200,000 to 250,000 clones, roughly 86% occurring once. With 0 bases removed from V and 0 bases from J, the gap between germline ends came to 7 bases. Germline V gene lookup returns CDR1 SGDLS and CDR2 YYNGEE. This CDR3 is built from 15 residues. The clonotype comes from a woman aged 25-40 years who had recovered from COVID-19. The V call is TRBV9, the J call TRBJ1-3; unclear D gene. Material for sequencing was peripheral blood. CDR3 in amino acids: CASSVGWSSGNTIYF. Written as DNA, the CDR3 is TGTGCCAGCAGCGTAGGGTGGAGCTCTGGAAACACCATATATTTT.